This T cell receptor beta chain was recorded in a study of T-cell memory formation after mild COVID-19. About the study: Clusters of TCRs were largely donor specific.

Overall study results and limits: Contracting clones localized mainly to CM and EM when CD4+ and mainly to EMRA when CD8+. Contracting clones from day 15 to 85 had balanced CD4/CD8; later expanders favoured CD4+.

This clonotype was counted only a few times. Its target is unknown. The 5'RACE method, run with constant-segment primers, produced TCR alpha and TCR beta cDNA libraries (carrying sample barcodes and UMIs). TCRdb ran MiXCR on the 5' RACE reads and lists one entry per CDR3 protein. The table shows more than 250,000 distinct CDR3 sequences, with roughly 18% occurring only once. Sequencing used PBMCs or a T cell subset sorted from them (not recorded which). The source of this sequence is a man aged 18 to 30 who had mild COVID-19 (a few samples of this study predate the infection). Cell type and time point are not known.

CDR3 bases: TGTGCCAGCAGCTTAGATATAGCGGATACGCAGTATTTT. Translating it yields CASSLDIADTQYF. J is TRBJ2-3 and V is TRBV7-2; maybe TRBD2 (5 bases). CDR3 size: 13 residues. V was shortened by 1 base and J by 6 bases, with 8 bases between the two germline ends. Germline CDR1 reads SGHTA; CDR2 reads FQGNSA.